A selection of T cell receptor beta chains follows, all from one sample in a study of early T cells in non-severe SARS-CoV-2 infection. TCRdb recomputed calls from the 5' RACE reads with MiXCR, one row per CDR3 protein. Of about 45,000 distinct CDR3 sequences listed, 11% are singletons. Sequencing input: whole blood. The receptors shown here come from an adult who was a healthcare worker with PCR-confirmed SARS-CoV-2 infection or an uninfected control (not recorded which). Each CDR3 is given with its conserved first and last residue. A D gene is named only where the DNA matches it firmly. Not every row has a clone size; where given, it reads once, few, many or a size class.

V: TRBV5-6; size: few; D: TRBD2; J: TRBJ2-1; DNA: TGTGCCAGCAGCTTCTCGAGCGGGGCGTACAATGAGCAGTTCTTC; CDR3: CASSFSSGAYNEQFF
V: TRBV2; size: NA; D: NA; J: TRBJ2-7; DNA: TGTGCCAGCAGCTACTCGGACGAGCAGTACTTC; CDR3: CASSYSDEQYF
V: TRBV6-2/TRBV6-3; size: NA; D: TRBD2; J: TRBJ2-1; DNA: TGTGCCAGCAGCCCATCAGCGGGAAGGGCAGGGGAGCAGTTCTTC; CDR3: CASSPSAGRAGEQFF
V: TRBV7-2; size: many; D: TRBD2; J: TRBJ2-7; DNA: TGTGCCAGCAACATAGCGGGAGGGATTATACCCTACGAGCAGTACTTC; CDR3: CASNIAGGIIPYEQYF
V: TRBV19; size: few; D: TRBD1; J: TRBJ2-2; DNA: TGTGCCAGTAGTTCGACAGGGTCCAACACCGGGGAGCTGTTTTTT; CDR3: CASSSTGSNTGELFF
V: TRBV5-1; size: many; D: TRBD1; J: TRBJ2-5; DNA: TGCGCCAGCAGCCGTGGACAGGCTGAAGAGACCCAGTACTTC; CDR3: CASSRGQAEETQYF
V: TRBV3-1; size: many; D: NA; J: TRBJ2-5; DNA: TGTGCCAGCAGCCAAGATACTGGGGGGACCCAGTACTTC; CDR3: CASSQDTGGTQYF
V: TRBV18; size: many; D: NA; J: TRBJ2-5; DNA: TGTGCCAGCTCACCCGACTTGGTATCTGGAGCGGCAGAGACCCAGTACTTC; CDR3: CASSPDLVSGAAETQYF
V: TRBV7-9; size: many; D: NA; J: TRBJ2-7; DNA: TGTGCCAGCAGCTTAGTAACAGGGACCTACGAGCAGTACTTC; CDR3: CASSLVTGTYEQYF
V: TRBV4-3; size: many; D: NA; J: TRBJ1-6; DNA: TGCGCCAGCAGCCAGGCGGGGAGCAATAATTCACCCCTCCACTTT; CDR3: CASSQAGSNNSPLHF
V: TRBV11-1; size: many; D: NA; J: TRBJ1-1; DNA: TGTGCCAGCAGCCCGAGACAGACTTTGAACACTGAAGCTTTCTTT; CDR3: CASSPRQTLNTEAFF
V: TRBV10-3; size: few; D: TRBD2; J: TRBJ2-3; DNA: TGTGCCATCAGTGCGAGGCTAGCGGCGCAGTATTTT; CDR3: CAISARLAAQYF
V: TRBV11-3; size: many; D: NA; J: TRBJ1-1; DNA: TGTGCCAGCAGCGCTACAGTGAACACTGAAGCTTTCTTT; CDR3: CASSATVNTEAFF
V: TRBV20-1; size: many; D: NA; J: TRBJ2-7; DNA: TGCAGTGTGGCAGGAGTAGCCTACGAGCAGTACTTC; CDR3: CSVAGVAYEQYF
V: TRBV28; size: NA; D: NA; J: TRBJ2-7; DNA: TGTGCCAGCAGCCTCGACCTCAAACTTGTCGAGCAGTACTTC; CDR3: CASSLDLKLVEQYF